A single sample gave rise to the 23 T cell receptor beta chains below, sequenced in a study of T cells after yellow fever vaccination. Using its own MiXCR run on the 5' RACE reads, TCRdb lists one record per CDR3 protein. The sample holds roughly 500,000 distinct CDR3 sequences; roughly 21% are singletons and the top ten take around 15%. This sample comprised PBMCs, obtained 15 days after the yellow fever booster vaccination. The receptors come from a man younger than 40 who received the YFV17D yellow fever vaccine.

This chain links TRBV7-9 with TRBJ2-5; 11 bases fit TRBD2. This CDR3 comprises 15 residues. Germline V gene lookup returns CDR1 SEHNR and CDR2 FQNEAQ (reference sequence). The V gene end was trimmed by 5 bases and the J gene end by 4 bases; junction bases not matched to a gene: 6. CDR3 nucleotide sequence: TGTGCCAGCAGCCCCGGACTAGCGGGCCGAGAGACCCAGTACTTC. It codes for CASSPGLAGRETQYF.

In this sample, this clonotype turned up many times. The CDR3 nucleotides are TGCGCCAGCAGCGAGGGATACAATGAGCAGTTCTTC. This sequence encodes CASSEGYNEQFF. The rearrangement joins TRBV10-1 to TRBJ2-1; weak D call: TRBD2 (5 bases). V was cut by 6 bases and J by 4 bases, with 7 bases left in between. This CDR3 contains 12 residues. Germline-derived CDR1 and CDR2 are WNHNN and SYGVQD (reference sequence).

The chain joins TRBV27 to TRBJ2-5, with a possible D match to TRBD1 (6 bases). Trimming pared 8 bases from V and 2 bases from J, leaving 21 bases between. CDR1 is MNHEY, CDR2 SMNVEV, per germline (reference sequence). The CDR3 extends over 16 amino acids. CDR3: CASSPFTRTAQETQYF. CDR3 bases: TGTGCCAGCTCGCCCTTTACCCGGACAGCTCAAGAGACCCAGTACTTC.

The V and J genes are TRBV6-2 or TRBV6-3 and TRBJ2-1; TRBD1 agrees at 11 bases. Germline CDR1 reads MNHEY; CDR2 reads SVGEGT. This CDR3 has 15 amino acids. V lost 6 bases and J lost 9; bases outside the gene matches: 10. CDR3 loop: CASSNEGQGVGEQFF. The CDR3 nucleotides are TGTGCCAGCAGCAACGAGGGACAGGGGGTCGGTGAGCAGTTCTTC.

The chain is built from TRBV7-2 and TRBJ1-1; D is unclear. V was shortened by 6 bases and J by 0 bases, with 14 bases between the two germline ends. CDR1 is SGHTA, CDR2 FQGNSA, per germline. This CDR3 is built from 15 residues. CDR3 nucleotide sequence: TGTGCCAGCAGTCCCTCCCGGGCCATGAACACTGAAGCTTTCTTT. It is translated as CASSPSRAMNTEAFF.

The chain links TRBV6-1 to TRBJ1-5; 7 bases agree with TRBD1. CDR3 length: 15 amino acids. Germline trimming cut 6 bases from V and 2 bases from J; bases unmatched to any gene: 7. Germline CDR1 and CDR2: MNHNS and SASEGT. CDR3 nucleotides: TGTGCCAGCAGCCCGACAGGGTTCGGCAATCAGCCCCAGCATTTT. Amino acids: CASSPTGFGNQPQHF.

This clonotype was seen a few times. The chain recombines TRBV5-5 with TRBJ2-7; 7 nucleotides line up with TRBD1. CDR1 is SGHKS, CDR2 YYEKEE, per germline (reference sequence). This CDR3 comprises 15 residues. The V and J ends lost 4 bases and 5 bases, in that order; junction bases with no gene match: 12. CDR3 coding DNA: TGTGCCAGCAGCCCGCTCCTGACAGGGAACAACGAGCAGTACTTC. Its protein product is CASSPLLTGNNEQYF.

This clonotype has only a few counts. V is TRBV29-1 and J is TRBJ1-1, with TRBD1 matching 8 bases. V lost 6 bases, J lost 0 bases, and 3 bases stayed unmatched. Looked up from germline, CDR1 is SQVTM and CDR2 is ANQGSEA. This CDR3 has 13 residues. Here the CDR3 reads CSVRTGMNTEAFF. The CDR3 DNA reads as TGCAGCGTCCGGACAGGGATGAACACTGAAGCTTTCTTT.

This clonotype showed up just a few times. V is TRBV7-2 and J is TRBJ1-2; D might be TRBD1 (6 bases). The V gene's germline CDR1 is SGHTA and CDR2 FQGNSA. Trimming removed 5 bases at V and 3 bases at J, with 19 bases between. CDR3 length equals 16 residues. CDR3 protein: CASSPGLGGRHYGYTF. The CDR3 bases are TGTGCCAGCAGCCCGGGGCTGGGGGGCAGGCACTATGGCTACACCTTC.

This clonotype showed up just a few times. This rearrangement joins TRBV6-2 or TRBV6-3 to TRBJ1-1; D is uncertain. Trimming removed 7 bases from V and 0 bases from J, with 0 bases in between. Germline CDR1 is MNHEY and CDR2 is SVGEGT. This CDR3 has 10 residues. This CDR3 is CASMNTEAFF. Here the CDR3 DNA reads TGTGCCAGCATGAACACTGAAGCTTTCTTT.

This rearrangement joins TRBV5-1 to TRBJ2-7; D might be TRBD2 (6 bases). Trimming stripped 7 bases from V and 5 bases from J, with 16 bases between. The length of the CDR3 is 13 residues. CDR1 is SGHRS, CDR2 YFSETQ, per germline. The CDR3 protein is CASGLAGSDEQYF. In DNA, the CDR3 is TGCGCCAGCGGGCTCGCGGGGTCGGACGAGCAGTACTTC.

The V and J genes are TRBV5-1 and TRBJ1-2, with TRBD1 matching 10 bases. Trimming at V came to 2 bases and at J to 3 bases, leaving 1 base not matched to a gene. The germline CDR1 and CDR2 sequences are SGHRS and YFSETQ. This CDR3 is 14 amino acids long. In DNA, the CDR3 is TGCGCCAGCAGCTTCGGGACAGGGGACTATGGCTACACCTTC. Its translation: CASSFGTGDYGYTF.

The V call is TRBV27, the J call TRBJ2-7, with D hard to call. The CDR3 sequence is 12 residues long. Germline lookup yields CDR1 MNHEY and CDR2 SMNVEV (reference sequence). Trimming cost V 3 bases and J 5 bases, with 8 bases left between them. CDR3 in amino acids: CASSFVGNEQYF. The DNA of the CDR3 is TGTGCCAGCAGTTTTGTGGGGAACGAGCAGTACTTC.

This clonotype has only a few counts. This rearrangement joins TRBV20-1 to TRBJ2-6; TRBD1 agrees at 7 bases. The germline V gene encodes CDR1 DFQATT and CDR2 SNEGSKA (reference sequence). The J segment lost 8 bases and the V segment lost 6 bases, leaving 16 bases of the junction unmatched. This CDR3 has 16 amino acids. The CDR3 region is CSARPTGRVSTNVLTF. CDR3 sequence (DNA): TGCAGTGCCCGCCCGACAGGGAGAGTGTCGACCAACGTCCTGACTTTC.

This chain uses TRBV20-1 with TRBJ2-7; no reliable D call. Germline-derived CDR1 and CDR2 are DFQATT and SNEGSKA (reference sequence). V was shortened by 5 bases and J by 4 bases, with 15 bases between the two germline ends. The CDR3 contains 13 residues. The CDR3: CSAPGRNSYEQYF. The CDR3 DNA reads as TGCAGTGCTCCCGGACGGAACTCTTACGAGCAGTACTTC.

This clonotype turned up a few times. This chain links TRBV10-3 with TRBJ1-5, with TRBD1 matching over 7 bases. Per the germline V gene, CDR1 is ENHRY and CDR2 is SYGVKD. V trimming: 2 bases; J trimming: 4 bases; junction bases outside the gene matches: 5. The CDR3 runs 15 residues. CDR3 in DNA: TGTGCCATCAGTGAGGCGGGGACAGAAAATCAGCCCCAGCATTTT. It specifies CAISEAGTENQPQHF.

The chain joins TRBV21-1 to TRBJ1-1; the table's D call, TRBD1, has no DNA check behind it. TRBV21-1 is a pseudogene. This CDR3 has 15 amino acids. CDR3 bases: TGTGCCAGCAGCGCCAGAGGGGGCATGGACACTGAAGCTTTCTTT. Translated: CASSARGGMDTEAFF.

The chain links TRBV21-1 to TRBJ1-5. TRBV21-1 is noted as a pseudogene. The length of the CDR3 is 15 residues. CDR3 protein: CASSKSGGRVQPQHF. The CDR3 nucleotides are TGTGCCAGCAGCAAAAGTGGAGGGCGGGTGCAGCCCCAGCATTTT.

The chain combines TRBV7-2 with TRBJ2-3; D ambiguous. Germline V lookup: CDR1 SGHTA, CDR2 FQGNSA. The CDR3 extends over 13 amino acids. V was cut by 3 bases and J by 2 bases, with 6 bases left in between. CDR3 coding DNA: TGTGCCAGCAGCTTTCTTTTCACAGATACGCAGTATTTT. Protein product: CASSFLFTDTQYF.

V and J are TRBV4-3 and TRBJ2-7, with TRBD2 matching over 10 bases. With V trimmed by 5 bases and J by 1 base, 5 bases remained unmatched. Germline V gives CDR1 LGHNA, CDR2 YSLEER. CDR3 length: 15 amino acids. Written as DNA, the CDR3 is TGCGCCAGCAGCACAACACTAGCGGGATCCTACGAGCAGTACTTC. Amino acid sequence: CASSTTLAGSYEQYF.

This clonotype was observed a few times. The gene calls are TRBV29-1 and TRBJ2-3, with D maybe TRBD1 (6 bases). Germline-derived CDR1 and CDR2 are SQVTM and ANQGSEA. The germline V and J ends were trimmed by 3 bases and 3 bases, with 13 bases remaining between them. This CDR3 has 14 residues. CDR3 DNA: TGCAGCGTTGATTTACAGGGTCCGACAGATACGCAGTATTTT. Encoded protein: CSVDLQGPTDTQYF.

The sample holds a few counts of this clonotype. V is TRBV12-3 or TRBV12-4 and J is TRBJ2-2; possible D gene TRBD1, 5 bases. Trimming cost V 1 base and J 1 base, with 10 bases left between them. This CDR3 region has 16 residues. CDR3 loop: CASSLVAGMNTGELFF. The CDR3 DNA is TGTGCCAGCAGTTTAGTCGCAGGGATGAACACCGGGGAGCTGTTTTTT.

A few counts support this clonotype. The J gene is TRBJ2-7, the V gene TRBV5-1; no clear D gene. The CDR3 sequence is 14 residues long. The germline gives CDR1 SGHRS, CDR2 YFSETQ. V shed 1 base and J shed 2 bases, with 10 bases lying between them. The CDR3 nucleotides read TGCGCCAGCAGCTTGTCCGGATACACCTACGAGCAGTACTTC. Amino acid sequence: CASSLSGYTYEQYF. Full variable domain (outside the CDR3, taken from reference TRBV5-1 and TRBJ2-7): KAGVTQTPRYLIKTRGQQVTLSCSPISGHRSVSWYQQTPGQGLQFLFEYFSETQRNKGNFPGRFSGRQFSNSRSEMNVSTLELGDSALYLCASSLSGYTYEQYFGPGTRLTVT.